This passage covers 29 T cell receptor beta chains from one sample sequenced in a study of blood T cell repertoires in COVID-19. Sequenced by immunoSEQ multiplex PCR; TCRdb stores in-frame clones only, minus some. This table has roughly 140,000 clones, around 85% appearing once. Material: peripheral blood. The receptor set was obtained from a woman aged 55-69 years with COVID-19, enrolled during active disease.

The rearrangement links TRBV9 to TRBJ2-2; 11 positions agree with TRBD1. CDR1 SGDLS and CDR2 YYNGEE come from the germline V gene. J was trimmed by 4 bases and V by 3 bases; bases with no gene match: 11. The CDR3 has 18 amino acids. The CDR3 nucleotides read TGTGCCAGCAGCGCCGACCTAGGACAGGGGGCGCGCACCGGGGAGCTGTTTTTT. Residues: CASSADLGQGARTGELFF.

This sequence joins TRBV11-2 and TRBJ2-2, with unresolved D. This CDR3 comprises 11 residues. CDR1 is SGHAT, CDR2 FQNNGV, per germline. V dropped 6 bases and J dropped 5 bases, with 4 bases sitting between them. Written as DNA, the CDR3 is TGTGCCAGCAGGGAGACCGGGGAGCTGTTTTTT. Translating it yields CASRETGELFF.

This clone showed up just once. The chain combines TRBV11-3 with TRBJ2-5; D remains ambiguous. Per the germline V gene, CDR1 is SGHNT and CDR2 is YENEEA. With 4 bases removed from V and 0 bases from J, the gap between germline ends came to 9 bases. The CDR3 contains 14 residues. The CDR3 here is CASSSRNHQETQYF. As DNA, the CDR3 is TGTGCCAGCAGCTCTAGGAATCACCAAGAGACCCAGTACTTC.

J is TRBJ2-7 and V is TRBV3-1 (or the pseudogene TRBV3-2); D possibly corresponds to TRBD1 (5 bases). Trimming shortened V by 2 bases and J by 2 bases, and 13 bases separated the two germline ends. Germline assignment: CDR1 LGHDT and CDR2 YNNKEL (reference sequence). There are 15 residues in the CDR3. CDR3 region: CASSQSWQGPYEQYF. CDR3 nucleotide sequence: TGTGCCAGCAGCCAAAGCTGGCAGGGTCCCTACGAGCAGTACTTC.

The CDR3 DNA is TGTGCCACCAGTGATTCACACAGGGCGAACACCGGGGAGCTGTTTTTT. Translating gives CATSDSHRANTGELFF. This rearrangement joins TRBV24-1 to TRBJ2-2, with D tentatively TRBD1 (6 bases). V was trimmed by 2 bases and J by 0 bases, leaving 9 bases between them. The germline V gene has CDR1 KGHDR and CDR2 SFDVKD. The CDR3 has 16 residues.

The chain joins TRBV9 to TRBJ2-2; D is uncertain. The germline V gene encodes CDR1 SGDLS and CDR2 YYNGEE. The CDR3 consists of 15 residues. The ends were cut back, 2 bases at V and 0 bases at J, with 8 bases in the middle. Here the CDR3 reads CASSVTGANTGELFF. The CDR3 region has the DNA TGTGCCAGCAGCGTCACGGGTGCGAACACCGGGGAGCTGTTTTTT.

The rearrangement uses TRBV2 and TRBJ1-2; tentatively, D is TRBD1 (6 bases). Trimming shortened V by 2 bases and J by 4 bases, and 8 bases separated the two germline ends. The CDR3 has 13 residues. The V gene's germline CDR1 is SNHLY and CDR2 FYNNEI. This CDR3 reads CASSERQVYGYTF. CDR3 bases: TGTGCCAGCAGTGAAAGACAGGTCTATGGCTACACCTTC.

This rearrangement joins TRBV29-1 to TRBJ1-1, with D perhaps TRBD1 (6 bases). CDR3 length: 15 amino acids. Per the germline V gene, CDR1 is SQVTM and CDR2 is ANQGSEA. Trimming took 7 bases from V and 1 from J, leaving 19 bases between them. In nucleotides, the CDR3 is TGCAGCGCAGTTTCCAGGACAGACTCGAACACTGAAGCTTTCTTT. Encoded protein: CSAVSRTDSNTEAFF.

The J gene is TRBJ1-1, the V gene TRBV2; 7 bases agree with TRBD1. J was trimmed by 4 bases and V by 1 base; bases with no gene match: 6. This CDR3 spans 15 amino acids. Germline V gene sequence: CDR1 SNHLY, CDR2 FYNNEI. The CDR3, as DNA: TGTGCCAGCAGTGAAGACCCAGGGGGTCCCACTGAAGCTTTCTTT. This encodes CASSEDPGGPTEAFF.

The CDR3 region has the DNA TGTGCCTGGAGTGTTACTAGATGGGAGACCCAGTACTTC. Residues: CAWSVTRWETQYF. This rearrangement joins TRBV30 to TRBJ2-5, with D perhaps TRBD2 (5 bases). The CDR3 contains 13 residues. Germline assignment: CDR1 GTSNPN and CDR2 SVGIG (reference sequence). V gave up 0 bases and J gave up 5 bases, with 10 bases separating them.

Only a few counts were recorded for this clone. The genes are TRBV7-3 and TRBJ2-1, with a possible D match to TRBD1 (6 bases). The germline V gene has CDR1 SGHTA and CDR2 FQGTGA. This CDR3 is 17 amino acids long. V dropped 5 bases and J dropped 0 bases, with 17 bases sitting between them. In DNA form, the CDR3 reads TGTGCCAGCAGCCCAACAGGGCGAGCTCACTCCTACAATGAGCAGTTCTTC. Protein sequence: CASSPTGRAHSYNEQFF.

This clone was picked up a small number of times. This chain joins TRBV20-1 and TRBJ2-1; TRBD1 agrees at 8 bases. The ends lost 3 bases at V and 4 bases at J; junction bases unmatched: 5. The V gene's germline CDR1 is DFQATT and CDR2 SNEGSKA (reference sequence). The CDR3 is 14 amino acids. CDR3 region: CSASQTGAYNEQFF. CDR3 DNA: TGCAGTGCTAGTCAGACAGGGGCTTACAATGAGCAGTTCTTC.

This clone counts as medium-sized (0.01 to 0.1%). The rearrangement links TRBV25-1 to TRBJ1-2; 9 positions agree with TRBD1. The V gene's germline CDR1 is MGHDK and CDR2 SYGVNS. V gave up 1 base and J gave up 5 bases; unmatched junction bases: 5. CDR3 length equals 15 residues. CDR3 in DNA: TGTGCCAGCAGTGAATCTGGGACAGGGTCGTATGGCTACACCTTC. Its protein product is CASSESGTGSYGYTF.

This chain uses TRBV4-1 with TRBJ2-1, with D possibly matching TRBD1 (6 bases). Germline assignment: CDR1 MGHRA and CDR2 YSYEKL. The CDR3 sequence is 16 residues long. The germline V and J ends were trimmed by 2 bases and 5 bases, with 16 bases remaining between them. The CDR3 loop reads CASSQRLGAGDNEQFF. CDR3 DNA: TGCGCCAGCAGCCAACGGCTCGGGGCAGGGGACAATGAGCAGTTCTTC.

The chain joins TRBV6-5 to TRBJ2-3, with D maybe TRBD1 (6 bases). The length of the CDR3 is 13 residues. Looked up from germline, CDR1 is MNHEY and CDR2 is SVGAGI. Between the trimmed V and J ends, which lost 7 bases and 4 bases, there was a span of 12 bases. The CDR3 bases are TGTGCCAGCAAAAGGACAGCGGCAGATACGCAGTATTTT. As protein: CASKRTAADTQYF.

The genes are TRBV19 and TRBJ1-5, with 7 bases matching TRBD1. The CDR3 sequence is 14 residues long. V lost 5 bases, J lost 6 bases, and 7 bases stayed unmatched. Germline assignment: CDR1 LNHDA and CDR2 SQIVND (reference sequence). The CDR3 DNA sequence: TGTGCCAGTAGTTCACGACAGGGCGGTCAGCCCCAGCATTTT. Amino acids: CASSSRQGGQPQHF.

This clone was picked up a small number of times. The chain links TRBV2 to TRBJ2-7, with TRBD1 as a possible D gene (5 bases). Per the germline V gene, CDR1 is SNHLY and CDR2 is FYNNEI. V was clipped by 0 bases and J by 3 bases, with 9 bases between them. The CDR3 extends over 14 amino acids. The DNA for the CDR3 is TGTGCCAGCAGTGAAGCAGGAAGGGGCTACGAGCAGTACTTC. This translates into CASSEAGRGYEQYF.

The chain joins TRBV5-6 to TRBJ1-2, with 7 nucleotides matching TRBD1. V was pared by 4 bases and J by 7 bases, with 13 bases of the junction left unmatched. The CDR3 is made up of 15 amino acids. From germline, CDR1 is SGHDT and CDR2 YYEEEE. The chain's CDR3 is CASSLNEDRRVGYTF. The CDR3 nucleotides read TGTGCCAGCAGCCTCAATGAGGACAGGAGGGTTGGCTACACCTTC. The entire variable domain, with the rest obtained from reference TRBV5-6 and TRBJ1-2, is as follows: DAGVTQSPTHLIKTRGQQVTLRCSPKSGHDTVSWYQQALGQGPQFIFQYYEEEERQRGNFPDRFSGHQFPNYSSELNVNALLLGDSALYLCASSLNEDRRVGYTFGSGTRLTVV.

The V gene is TRBV9, the J gene TRBJ1-4; 9 nucleotides match TRBD1. This CDR3 contains 14 residues. Germline CDR1 and CDR2: SGDLS and YYNGEE. The V segment lost 1 base and the J segment 9 bases; nucleotides outside the gene matches: 4. The chain's CDR3 is CASSVRGTGKKLFF. CDR3 in DNA: TGTGCCAGCAGCGTAAGGGGGACAGGGAAAAAACTGTTTTTT.

This CDR3 reads CASSVSDSRDRVGDYGYTF. The CDR3 bases are TGTGCCAGCAGCGTCAGTGATTCCCGGGACAGGGTTGGGGACTATGGCTACACCTTC. V gene TRBV9 combines with J gene TRBJ1-2, with TRBD1 matching over 9 bases. This CDR3 is 19 amino acids long. Trimming at V came to 2 bases and at J to 3 bases, leaving 17 bases not matched to a gene. CDR1 and CDR2 from the germline V gene are SGDLS and YYNGEE.

V gene TRBV9 combines with J gene TRBJ1-3; D possibly corresponds to TRBD1 (6 bases). There are 17 residues in the CDR3. Germline values: CDR1 SGDLS, CDR2 YYNGEE. With 4 bases removed from V and 0 bases from J, the gap between germline ends came to 17 bases. In DNA, the CDR3 is TGTGCCAGCAGCCAAGGGCAGGGGCAGCTCTCTGGAAACACCATATATTTT. It codes for CASSQGQGQLSGNTIYF.

The J gene is TRBJ2-7, the V gene TRBV27, with D hard to call. V dropped 2 bases and J dropped 2 bases, with 13 bases sitting between them. This CDR3 is built from 15 residues. In germline, CDR1 is MNHEY, CDR2 SMNVEV (reference sequence). The CDR3 protein is CASSLQADPAYEQYF. The CDR3 DNA sequence: TGTGCCAGCAGTTTACAGGCTGATCCCGCCTACGAGCAGTACTTC.

This clone occurred once. The chain couples TRBV28 to TRBJ1-2, with D maybe TRBD1 (6 bases). Trimming left V 6 bases short and J 2 bases short, with 10 bases between. Per the germline V gene, CDR1 is MDHEN and CDR2 is SYDVKM. The CDR3 is 13 amino acids. CDR3 DNA sequence: TGTGCCAGCAGCTTCAGGGGCAACTATGGCTACACCTTC. Translating gives CASSFRGNYGYTF.

The J gene is TRBJ1-2, the V gene TRBV12-3 or TRBV12-4; a possible D gene is TRBD1 (5 bases). V gave up 3 bases and J gave up 8 bases, with 7 bases separating them. The CDR3 spans 11 residues. The CDR3 is CASSFTGGYTF. For the CDR3, the DNA is TGTGCCAGCAGTTTTACAGGCGGCTACACCTTC.

This chain joins TRBV30 and TRBJ2-1; the match to TRBD1 covers 8 bases. V lost 3 bases and J lost 3; bases outside the gene matches: 7. The germline gives CDR1 GTSNPN, CDR2 SVGIG (reference sequence). The CDR3 runs 15 residues. The CDR3 spells CAWRDREVIYNEQFF. The CDR3 DNA reads as TGTGCCTGGAGGGACAGGGAGGTTATCTACAATGAGCAGTTCTTC.

This chain links TRBV11-3 with TRBJ2-5; 11 bases align to TRBD2. The CDR3 sequence is 15 residues long. With 5 bases clipped from V and 2 bases from J, the junction kept 4 bases outside the gene matches. Germline V gene data show CDR1 as SGHNT and CDR2 as YENEEA. The CDR3 nucleotides are TGTGCCAGCAGCCTAGCGGGGGGCCCACAAGAGACCCAGTACTTC. This encodes CASSLAGGPQETQYF.

In its sample, this clone was seen once. J is TRBJ1-3 and V is TRBV18; unclear D gene. This CDR3 has 16 residues. The V end was cut by 3 bases, the J end by 1 base, with 13 bases between. CDR1 and CDR2 (germline): KGHSH, LQKENI. The CDR3: CASSPIGIGSGNTIYF. As DNA, the CDR3 is TGTGCCAGCTCACCGATCGGTATTGGTTCTGGAAACACCATATATTTT.

The chain employs TRBV2 and TRBJ2-7; 12 nucleotides align to TRBD1. Unmatched junction bases numbered 8, after V lost 8 bases and J lost 6 bases. Germline values: CDR1 SNHLY, CDR2 FYNNEI. The CDR3 has 14 residues. The CDR3 bases are TGTGCCAGCGGAGGGACAGGGGGCATTGGCGAGCAGTACTTC. Translated, it gives CASGGTGGIGEQYF.

The sample holds one count of this clone. The rearrangement joins TRBV27 to TRBJ1-2, with 10 bases lining up with TRBD1. The CDR3 spans 15 residues. V dropped 4 bases and J dropped 4; count of bases not matched to a gene: 6. The germline gives CDR1 MNHEY, CDR2 SMNVEV (reference sequence). CDR3 sequence: CASSYGQGVGYGYTF. CDR3 nucleotide sequence: TGTGCCAGCAGTTACGGACAGGGGGTTGGCTATGGCTACACCTTC.